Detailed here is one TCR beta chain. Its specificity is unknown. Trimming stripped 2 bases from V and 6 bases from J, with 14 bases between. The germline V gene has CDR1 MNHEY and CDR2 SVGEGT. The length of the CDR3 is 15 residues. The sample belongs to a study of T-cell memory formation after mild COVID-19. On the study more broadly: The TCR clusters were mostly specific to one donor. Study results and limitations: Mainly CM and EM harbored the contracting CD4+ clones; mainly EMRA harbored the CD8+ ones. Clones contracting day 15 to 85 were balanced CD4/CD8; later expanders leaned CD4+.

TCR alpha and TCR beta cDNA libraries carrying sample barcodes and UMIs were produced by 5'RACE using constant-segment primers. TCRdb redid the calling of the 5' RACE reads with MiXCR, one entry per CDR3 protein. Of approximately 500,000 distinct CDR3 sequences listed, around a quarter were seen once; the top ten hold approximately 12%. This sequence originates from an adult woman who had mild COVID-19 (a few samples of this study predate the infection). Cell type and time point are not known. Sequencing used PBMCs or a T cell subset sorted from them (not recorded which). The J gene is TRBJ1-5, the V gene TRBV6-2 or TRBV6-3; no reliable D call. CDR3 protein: CASSYRKGAVQPQHF. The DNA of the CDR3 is TGTGCCAGCAGTTACCGAAAGGGAGCGGTTCAGCCCCAGCATTTT.